The 22 T cell receptor beta chains below all came from one sample that was sequenced in a study of cytomegalovirus exposure and HLA in healthy donors. In the PCR, 60 Vbeta and 13 Jbeta primers were used. TCRdb's copy holds only in-frame clones and misses some; the assay was immunoSEQ multiplex PCR. The table has approximately 190,000 clones, approximately 81% seen once. Input material: PBMCs. Every receptor here comes from a man between 50 and 59 years old in good health and CMV-seronegative.

This chain uses TRBV16 with TRBJ1-6; D not certain. The V end lost 4 bases, the J end lost 7 bases, and 11 bases lay between the germline ends. CDR3 length: 14 residues. Germline CDR1 KGHSY, CDR2 FQNENV. CDR3 residues: CASSLQAGNSPLHF. In DNA form, the CDR3 reads TGTGCCAGCAGCCTCCAGGCGGGGAATTCACCCCTCCACTTT.

This clone occurred a few times. CDR3 protein: CATSREGRGSYEQYF. The CDR3 DNA sequence: TGTGCCACCAGCAGAGAAGGGCGAGGGTCCTACGAGCAGTACTTC. The chain carries TRBV15 and TRBJ2-7; D is perhaps TRBD2 (5 bases). Trimming removed 0 bases from V and 1 base from J, with 10 bases in between. This CDR3 contains 15 residues. Looked up from germline, CDR1 is LNHNV and CDR2 is YYDKDF (reference sequence).

The chain combines TRBV5-1 with TRBJ1-6; no clear D. The CDR3 is 16 amino acids. V lost 1 base and J lost 0, with 8 bases in between. CDR1 is SGHRS and CDR2 is YFSETQ in the germline V gene. Written as DNA, the CDR3 is TGCGCCAGCAGCTTGTACAGCAACTCCTATAATTCACCCCTCCACTTT. This sequence encodes CASSLYSNSYNSPLHF.

This clone has just one count. J is TRBJ2-5 and V is TRBV27; possible D gene TRBD2, 6 bases. The V end was cut by 6 bases, the J end by 7 bases, with 12 bases between. Germline V CDR1 and CDR2: MNHEY, SMNVEV (reference sequence). The CDR3 runs 12 residues. In DNA, the CDR3 is TGTGCCAGCAGCCAGGGACTGGGGACCCAGTACTTC. It specifies CASSQGLGTQYF.

J is TRBJ2-7 and V is TRBV29-1; D not certain. Trimming left V 5 bases short and J 2 bases short, with 13 bases between. The germline V gene has CDR1 SQVTM and CDR2 ANQGSEA. The CDR3 runs to 13 residues. The chain's CDR3 is CSVLDRETYEQYF. CDR3 bases: TGCAGCGTTCTTGATCGAGAGACCTACGAGCAGTACTTC.

The V call is TRBV2, the J call TRBJ1-3; D is possibly TRBD1 (6 bases). Trimming took off 8 bases at V and 2 bases at J, with 13 bases between the two ends. Germline loops: CDR1 SNHLY, CDR2 FYNNEI. This CDR3 region has 14 residues. The CDR3, as DNA: TGTGCCAGCGTAAGGGGGTCGACTGGAAACACCATATATTTT. This translates into CASVRGSTGNTIYF.

The V gene is TRBV4-1, the J gene TRBJ1-3, with D possibly being TRBD1 (5 bases). This CDR3 is 15 amino acids long. Trimming took off 4 bases at V and 2 bases at J, with 12 bases between the two ends. Germline CDR1 reads MGHRA; CDR2 reads YSYEKL. The CDR3 nucleotides are TGCGCCAGCAGCCTGACGGGGGTTACTGGAAACACCATATATTTT. Protein sequence: CASSLTGVTGNTIYF.

V is TRBV5-6 and J is TRBJ2-3; 12 nucleotides line up with TRBD1. With V trimmed by 4 bases and J by 4 bases, 7 bases remained unmatched. Per germline, CDR1 SGHDT and CDR2 YYEEEE. The CDR3 runs 16 residues. The CDR3 protein is CASSAAGQGAPDTQYF. For the CDR3, the DNA is TGTGCCAGCAGCGCCGCGGGACAGGGGGCCCCAGATACGCAGTATTTT.

This chain connects TRBV6-5 to TRBJ2-7, with D perhaps TRBD2 (5 bases). V was clipped by 2 bases and J by 2 bases, with 10 bases between them. Germline CDR1 is MNHEY and CDR2 is SVGAGI. The CDR3 consists of 14 residues. The CDR3 protein is CASSYAIGAYEQYF. CDR3 coding DNA: TGTGCCAGCAGTTACGCTATCGGGGCCTACGAGCAGTACTTC.

The chain is built from TRBV6-6 and TRBJ1-1; 9 bases line up with TRBD1. Per the germline V gene, CDR1 is MNHNY and CDR2 is SVGAGI (reference sequence). Germline trimming cut 5 bases from V and 11 bases from J; bases unmatched to any gene: 12. This CDR3 has 14 amino acids. CDR3 DNA sequence: TGTGCCAGCAGTGGCCGTCCGGGACAGGGTGAGGCTTTCTTT. Encoded protein: CASSGRPGQGEAFF.

The chain is built from TRBV6-5 and TRBJ2-5; 7 bases agree with TRBD1. Germline V gives CDR1 MNHEY, CDR2 SVGAGI. This CDR3 is 14 amino acids long. With V trimmed by 6 bases and J by 0 bases, 4 bases remained unmatched. The CDR3 sequence: CASRSQGYQETQYF. The CDR3 DNA reads TGTGCCAGCAGGTCACAGGGGTACCAAGAGACCCAGTACTTC.

The chain links TRBV5-4 to TRBJ1-1; 11 bases line up with TRBD1. Per germline, CDR1 SGHNT and CDR2 YYREEE (reference sequence). CDR3 length: 15 residues. The V gene end was trimmed by 0 bases and the J gene end by 5 bases; junction bases not matched to a gene: 3. The DNA for the CDR3 is TGTGCCAGCAGCTTGGCCGGGACAGGGGGAACTGAAGCTTTCTTT. It codes for CASSLAGTGGTEAFF.

The chain combines TRBV19 with TRBJ2-3; a weak D match, TRBD1 (6 bases). CDR3 size: 12 residues. CDR1 is LNHDA and CDR2 is SQIVND in the germline V gene (reference sequence). Trimming stripped 2 bases from V and 11 bases from J, with 11 bases between. This CDR3 is CASSITGFKQYF. The CDR3 coding sequence is TGTGCCAGTAGTATAACAGGGTTTAAGCAGTATTTT.

This clone appeared a single time. The chain has TRBV11-2 and TRBJ2-7, with 11 bases aligning to TRBD1. The CDR3 consists of 15 residues. V lost 5 bases, J lost 5 bases, and 8 bases stayed unmatched. Germline-derived CDR1 and CDR2 are SGHAT and FQNNGV. The CDR3 coding sequence is TGTGCCAGCAGCCATACCGGGACAGGGGGAAACGAGCAGTACTTC. This encodes CASSHTGTGGNEQYF. The variable domain in full, with the rest retrieved from reference TRBV11-2 and TRBJ2-7, is EAGVAQSPRYKIIEKRQSVAFWCNPISGHATLYWYQQILGQGPKLLIQFQNNGVVDDSQLPKDRFSAERLKGVDSTLKIQPAKLEDSAVYLCASSHTGTGGNEQYFGPGTRLTVT.

This sequence joins TRBV19 and TRBJ2-5; tentative D call: TRBD1 (6 bases). Between the trimmed V and J ends, which lost 4 bases and 4 bases, there was a span of 13 bases. CDR1 and CDR2 (germline): LNHDA, SQIVND (reference sequence). This CDR3 comprises 14 residues. CDR3 amino acids: CASSTTGSGETQYF. The CDR3 nucleotides read TGTGCCAGTAGTACAACAGGGAGCGGAGAGACCCAGTACTTC. The variable domain in full, with the rest retrieved from reference TRBV19 and TRBJ2-5, is DGGITQSPKYLFRKEGQNVTLSCEQNLNHDAMYWYRQDPGQGLRLIYYSQIVNDFQKGDIAEGYSVSREKKESFPLTVTSAQKNPTAFYLCASSTTGSGETQYFGPGTRLLVL.

The chain couples TRBV10-3 to TRBJ2-1, with 11 positions matching TRBD2. Looked up from germline, CDR1 is ENHRY and CDR2 is SYGVKD. CDR3 length: 15 amino acids. V was pared by 3 bases and J by 5 bases, with 3 bases of the junction left unmatched. CDR3 in DNA: TGTGCCATCAGTGACGGGACTAGCGGTAACAATGAGCAGTTCTTC. This gives the protein CAISDGTSGNNEQFF.

The genes are TRBV6-4 and TRBJ2-2, with D unresolved. V lost 7 bases, J lost 3 bases, and 15 bases lay in between. This CDR3 comprises 15 residues. Germline lookup yields CDR1 MRHNA and CDR2 SNTAGT. CDR3 nucleotides: TGTGCCAGCACTCCTGACTCCTCGTACACCGGGGAGCTGTTTTTT. This sequence encodes CASTPDSSYTGELFF.

The chain couples TRBV9 to TRBJ2-1, with TRBD2 identical over 14 bases. V gave up 3 bases and J gave up 0 bases; unmatched junction bases: 5. The CDR3 extends over 18 amino acids. The germline gives CDR1 SGDLS, CDR2 YYNGEE. For the CDR3, the DNA is TGTGCCAGCAGCGCCGGGACTAGCGGGGGTAGCTCCTACAATGAGCAGTTCTTC. This sequence encodes CASSAGTSGGSSYNEQFF.

This rearrangement joins TRBV5-6 to TRBJ1-1; TRBD1 matches 7 bases. Losses at the gene ends were 5 bases for V and 1 base for J; bases not matched to a gene: 5. Per germline, CDR1 SGHDT and CDR2 YYEEEE. This CDR3 comprises 14 residues. The CDR3 sequence: CASSQGDRNTEAFF. The CDR3 nucleotides read TGTGCCAGCAGTCAAGGGGACAGGAACACTGAAGCTTTCTTT.

The chain joins TRBV6-5 to TRBJ2-7; 8 bases are a match to TRBD2. In germline, CDR1 is MNHEY, CDR2 SVGAGI. The CDR3 is 14 residues long. The trim removed 6 bases at V and 0 bases at J, leaving 4 bases unmatched. DNA for the CDR3: TGTGCCAGCAGGACGGGGGGGAACTCCTACGAGCAGTACTTC. It encodes CASRTGGNSYEQYF.

V is TRBV11-2 and J is TRBJ1-2, with 8 nucleotides matching TRBD1. The V and J ends lost 4 bases and 13 bases, in that order; junction bases with no gene match: 11. CDR1 and CDR2 from the germline V gene are SGHAT and FQNNGV. The CDR3 runs 13 residues. The CDR3 loop reads CASSSAGRGPCTF. The CDR3 coding sequence is TGTGCCAGCAGCTCGGCCGGCAGGGGGCCTTGCACCTTC.

This clone was seen a few times. The chain combines TRBV16 with TRBJ1-2; 7 bases map to TRBD1. CDR1 is KGHSY and CDR2 is FQNENV in the germline V gene. This CDR3 is built from 15 residues. V shed 1 base and J 2 bases; nucleotides not matched to a gene: 4. The DNA of the CDR3 is TGTGCCAGCAGCCAATACAGGGGAGGAAACTATGGCTACACCTTC. Protein sequence: CASSQYRGGNYGYTF. Combining the CDR3 with reference TRBV16 and TRBJ1-2 gives the whole variable domain GEEVAQTPKHLVRGEGQKAKLYCAPIKGHSYVFWYQQVLKNEFKFLISFQNENVFDETGMPKERFSAKCLPNSPCSLEIQATKLEDSAVYFCASSQYRGGNYGYTFGSGTRLTVV.